The rows below give T cell receptor beta chains drawn from one sample of a study of blood T cell repertoires in COVID-19. Profiled with immunoSEQ multiplex PCR; TCRdb holds only in-frame clones, not every one. The sample has more than 200,000 clones, 84% seen once. The sequenced material came from peripheral blood. The receptors shown here come from a woman aged 80 or over with COVID-19, enrolled during active disease. The CDR3 runs from the conserved cysteine through the conserved F or W. Each record gives: J gene, clone size, V gene, D gene, CDR3 DNA, CDR3 protein. A D gene is named only where the DNA matches it firmly. Some rows have no size entry. The others give once, few or many, or a class for an expanded clone.

TRBJ1-4 . TRBV9 TRBD1 TGTGCCAGCAGCGTAACCCCAGGGGGGACTAATGAAAAACTGTTTTTT CASSVTPGGTNEKLFF
TRBJ1-2 . TRBV6-6 . TGTGCCAGCAGACCTACAGGGAACTATGGCTACACCTTC CASRPTGNYGYTF
TRBJ1-2 once TRBV29-1 TRBD1 TGCAGCGTTGCTCCCACCGGACAGGGTGGCTATGGCTACACCTTC CSVAPTGQGGYGYTF
TRBJ2-1 . TRBV7-2 . TGTGCCAGCAGCTTTCGGGATTCCGGCGGTGAGCAGTTCTTC CASSFRDSGGEQFF
TRBJ2-3 . TRBV9 TRBD2 TGTGCCAGCTCCACACTAGCGGGGGATACAGATACGCAGTATTTT CASSTLAGDTDTQYF
TRBJ2-1 . TRBV6-6 . TGTGCCAGCAGTATCGAAGTAGTATGGAGTGAGCAGTTCTTC CASSIEVVWSEQFF
TRBJ1-2 . TRBV28 . TGTGCCAGCAGTTTTACCCTCCGGACAGAAAATTCACTGTATGGCTACACCTTC CASSFTLRTENSLYGYTF
TRBJ1-1 . TRBV9 TRBD1 TGTGCCAGCAGCCCAGGGACAGGGTCGCGCACTGAAGCTTTCTTT CASSPGTGSRTEAFF
TRBJ1-2 . TRBV18 . TGTGCCAGCTCGCCGGACAGTTACTATGGCTACACCTTC CASSPDSYYGYTF
TRBJ1-1 . TRBV19 . TGTGCCAGTAGGTCAGGTGGATACACTGAAGCTTTCTTT CASRSGGYTEAFF
TRBJ2-1 . TRBV6-1 . TGTGCCAGCAGTACCCGTAGTGAGCAGTTCTTC CASSTRSEQFF
TRBJ1-3 once TRBV5-4 . TGTGCCAGCAGCTTGTCCGGAGGCGGAAACACCATATATTTT CASSLSGGGNTIYF
TRBJ1-6 . TRBV11-2 . TGTGCCAGCAGCACTCACACCCTCCAGGGGACACGTACTCCACCCCTCCACTTT CASSTHTLQGTRTPPLHF
TRBJ2-1 . TRBV5-1 TRBD1 TGCGCCAGCAGCTTCTCGGGACAGGGATACAATGAGCAGTTCTTC CASSFSGQGYNEQFF
TRBJ2-5 once TRBV5-1 . TGCGCCAGTTCGATCGCGGGGACCACCCAAGAGACCCAGTACTTC CASSIAGTTQETQYF
TRBJ1-1 . TRBV18 . TGTGCCAGCTCACCAGACCTCAGACAGGAGCGCCTTGAAGCTTTCTTT CASSPDLRQERLEAFF
TRBJ1-3 . TRBV5-6 TRBD1 TGTGCCAGCAGCTTCCAGGGGGCTTCAGGAAACACCATATATTTT CASSFQGASGNTIYF
TRBJ1-2 . TRBV7-9 . TGTGCCAGCAGCTTAGGGGATCCGGGAAACTATGGCTACACCTTC CASSLGDPGNYGYTF
TRBJ1-3 . TRBV20-1 TRBD1 TGCAGTGCTAGTTCGCAGGGGGGAGGAAACACCATATATTTT CSASSQGGGNTIYF
TRBJ2-7 . TRBV30 . TGTGCCTGGAGTGCAGGGGCTGGTGAGCAGTACTTC CAWSAGAGEQYF
TRBJ2-7 . TRBV3-1/TRBV3-2 . TGTGCCAGCAGAGGACAAATCTACGAGCAGTACTTC CASRGQIYEQYF
TRBJ2-1 . TRBV7-2 TRBD2 TGTGCCAGCAGCCGGAGGCGAGCTACTAGCGGCCAAAATTTTAATGAGCAGTTCTTC CASSRRRATSGQNFNEQFF
TRBJ1-5 . TRBV5-4 . TGTGCCAGCAGCCCGGGTGCGGACAGCGAACAGCCCCAGCATTTT CASSPGADSEQPQHF
TRBJ2-2 . TRBV9 . TGTGCCAGCAGCACAGACAGCCTGAACACCGGGGAGCTGTTTTTT CASSTDSLNTGELFF
TRBJ2-2 . TRBV19 . TGTGCCAGTAGTATGTCGGGGTCCGGGGAGCTGTTTTTT CASSMSGSGELFF
TRBJ2-3 . TRBV11-2 TRBD2 TGTGCCAGCAGCTTAGATCTAACTAGCGGGGGTTTGGGTACGCAGTATTTT CASSLDLTSGGLGTQYF
TRBJ1-3 few TRBV30 . TGTGCCTGGAGTGTACTGGTCTCTGGAAACACCATATATTTT CAWSVLVSGNTIYF
TRBJ1-5 . TRBV2 . TGTGCCAGCAGCCGTCAGGGGCCCGGACAGCCCCAGCATTTT CASSRQGPGQPQHF
TRBJ2-1 . TRBV19 . TGTGCCAGTAGTACAGGATTCAATGAGCAGTTCTTC CASSTGFNEQFF
TRBJ2-2 . TRBV6-5 . TGTGCCAGCAGTCAATCCTCACATGGTACCGGGGAGCTGTTTTTT CASSQSSHGTGELFF
TRBJ1-1 many TRBV12-3/TRBV12-4 . TGTGCCACCCGGAGGGTGACAGCTTTCTTT CATRRVTAFF